These 5 T cell receptor beta chains were all obtained from the same sample, sequenced in a study of a mutant IDH1 vaccine in newly diagnosed glioma. The repertoire was sequenced with immunoSEQ multiplex PCR; TCRdb's copy has only in-frame clones and lacks some. This sample carries about 92,000 clones, 80% to 90% of them seen once, and the ten largest clones take approximately 7%. Time point specified: baseline, week 1 (first vaccination visit). As to treatment: pre-vaccination baseline after standard-of-care therapy. The starting material was PBMCs, obtained from a glioma patient treated with radiotherapy, temozolomide or both. These receptors all come from a woman in her fifties or sixties with glioma.

This sequence joins TRBV28 and TRBJ1-2; unclear D gene. This CDR3 has 11 residues. V was trimmed by 10 bases and J by 7 bases, leaving 13 bases between them. Germline V lookup: CDR1 MDHEN, CDR2 SYDVKM. DNA for the CDR3: TGTGCCACCCGTGGCCCGAGTGGCTACACCTTC. This gives the protein CATRGPSGYTF.

The genes are TRBV7-9 and TRBJ2-3; no reliable D call. The CDR3 is 18 amino acids. V was clipped by 1 base and J by 0 bases, with 17 bases between them. Germline lookup yields CDR1 SEHNR and CDR2 FQNEAQ (reference sequence). The CDR3 nucleotides read TGTGCCAGCAGCTTAGTGGTTAGGACGTATTCTAGCACAGATACGCAGTATTTT. Encoded protein: CASSLVVRTYSSTDTQYF. Full variable domain (outside the CDR3, taken from reference TRBV7-9 and TRBJ2-3): DTGVSQNPRHKITKRGQNVTFRCDPISEHNRLYWYRQTLGQGPEFLTYFQNEAQLEKSRLLSDRFSAERPKGSFSTLEIQRTEQGDSAMYLCASSLVVRTYSSTDTQYFGPGTRLTVL.

The chain combines TRBV7-2 with TRBJ2-5, with 8 bases lining up with TRBD2. This CDR3 has 16 amino acids. From germline, CDR1 is SGHTA and CDR2 FQGNSA. After removal of 2 bases from V and 4 bases from J, the junction contained 9 bases not matched to a gene. The DNA of the CDR3 is TGTGCCAGCAGCTTAATCGGGGGGGGCAGGGGAGAGACCCAGTACTTC. It yields the protein CASSLIGGGRGETQYF.

This chain joins TRBV5-6 and TRBJ2-7, with unresolved D. V lost 1 base and J lost 2, with 13 bases in between. In germline, CDR1 is SGHDT, CDR2 YYEEEE. The CDR3 sequence is 15 residues long. Here the CDR3 DNA reads TGTGCCAGCAGCTTGAAGGGTCAGCCGACCTACGAGCAGTACTTC. Translating it yields CASSLKGQPTYEQYF.

The chain combines TRBV9 with TRBJ1-2; TRBD1 matches 10 bases. The V gene end was trimmed by 4 bases and the J gene end by 5 bases; junction bases not matched to a gene: 14. The length of the CDR3 is 17 residues. CDR1 and CDR2 from the germline V gene are SGDLS and YYNGEE. The CDR3 DNA follows: TGTGCCAGCAGCCCTCTCGGGACAGGGGTGGGGGGGTATGGCTACACCTTC. As protein: CASSPLGTGVGGYGYTF.